This entry lists 10 T cell receptor beta chains sequenced from one sample in a study of blood T cell repertoires in COVID-19. Generated by immunoSEQ multiplex PCR, the TCRdb table keeps only in-frame clones and is missing some. The repertoire includes some 96,000 clones, around 85% of them detected once, and roughly 13% sits in the top ten. Sequencing was performed on peripheral blood. The source of these receptors is a man between 45 and 60 years old with active or convalescent COVID-19.

This chain connects TRBV29-1 to TRBJ1-5; D perhaps matches TRBD1 (6 bases). The germline gives CDR1 SQVTM, CDR2 ANQGSEA. The CDR3 covers 13 residues. V was pared by 6 bases and J by 7 bases, with 16 bases between. The CDR3 DNA follows: TGCAGCGTCGCAACAGGGTTAAACCAGCCCCAGCATTTT. This translates into CSVATGLNQPQHF.

The gene calls are TRBV28 and TRBJ1-5; unclear D gene. V was shortened by 8 bases and J by 0 bases, with 5 bases between the two germline ends. Germline-derived CDR1 and CDR2 are MDHEN and SYDVKM. The CDR3 length is 12 residues. CDR3 residues: CASRDSNQPQHF. CDR3 DNA sequence: TGTGCCAGCCGGGATAGCAATCAGCCCCAGCATTTT.

This chain links TRBV30 with TRBJ2-2; no clear D. CDR1 is GTSNPN and CDR2 is SVGIG in the germline V gene (reference sequence). V dropped 0 bases and J dropped 5 bases, with 7 bases sitting between them. This CDR3 has 13 amino acids. The CDR3 DNA sequence: TGTGCCTGGAGTGTTATGCGTACCGGGGAGCTGTTTTTT. Its protein product is CAWSVMRTGELFF.

This clone was seen a handful of times. The chain recombines TRBV27 with TRBJ2-1; D is perhaps TRBD2 (6 bases). The CDR3 runs 16 residues. Germline V gives CDR1 MNHEY, CDR2 SMNVEV (reference sequence). Deletions cut 2 bases from V and 7 bases from J, with 18 bases between. The CDR3 DNA is TGTGCCAGCAGTTTACAGGTGGGAGGAGGGTGGAATGAGCAGTTCTTC. It encodes CASSLQVGGGWNEQFF.

The rearrangement joins TRBV5-4 to TRBJ1-2; 12 bases are shared with TRBD1. Losses at the gene ends were 4 bases for V and 7 bases for J; bases not matched to a gene: 8. The CDR3 contains 15 residues. Germline V gives CDR1 SGHNT, CDR2 YYREEE (reference sequence). CDR3: CASSPGGQGASGYTF. The CDR3 region has the DNA TGTGCCAGCAGCCCTGGGGGACAGGGGGCTTCTGGCTACACCTTC.

The chain couples TRBV24-1 to TRBJ2-3; 11 bases are shared with TRBD2. CDR1 KGHDR and CDR2 SFDVKD come from the germline V gene. The CDR3 contains 15 residues. V shed 2 bases and J 8 bases; nucleotides not matched to a gene: 5. The CDR3 nucleotides read TGTGCCACCAGTGATTCACTAGCGGGAGTTCCTACGCAGTATTTT. This sequence encodes CATSDSLAGVPTQYF.

The V gene is TRBV3-1 (or the pseudogene TRBV3-2), the J gene TRBJ1-2; perhaps TRBD1 as D (6 bases). V was clipped by 4 bases and J by 2 bases, with 11 bases between them. Germline V gene lookup returns CDR1 LGHDT and CDR2 YNNKEL (reference sequence). This CDR3 has 14 residues. For the CDR3, the DNA is TGTGCCAGCAGCCGCGGGGGGACAAACTATGGCTACACCTTC. Translated, it gives CASSRGGTNYGYTF.

This sequence joins TRBV27 and TRBJ1-6; D is ambiguous. Germline lookup yields CDR1 MNHEY and CDR2 SMNVEV (reference sequence). Trimming stripped 0 bases from V and 10 bases from J, with 10 bases between. The CDR3 is 14 amino acids. The CDR3 protein is CASSLSTIISPLHF. In nucleotides, the CDR3 is TGTGCCAGCAGTTTATCGACAATTATATCACCCCTCCACTTT.

The chain has TRBV7-8 and TRBJ1-6; 7 bases map to TRBD1. With V trimmed by 5 bases and J by 8 bases, 12 bases remained unmatched. The CDR3 is made up of 16 amino acids. Germline CDR1 and CDR2: SGHVS and FQNEAQ. The CDR3 DNA sequence: TGTGCCAGCAGCCCTCGACAGGGTTCCCCTTATTCACCCCTCCACTTT. It translates to CASSPRQGSPYSPLHF.

The chain links TRBV7-9 to TRBJ2-1; maybe TRBD2 (6 bases). Germline V gives CDR1 SEHNR, CDR2 FQNEAQ (reference sequence). Trimming shortened V by 5 bases and J by 9 bases, and 17 bases separated the two germline ends. There are 14 residues in the CDR3. The CDR3 DNA reads as TGTGCCAGCAGCCGCCCCGAGGGAGGTCGTGAGCAGTTCTTC. It translates to CASSRPEGGREQFF.